This TCR beta chain was identified during a study of shared clonotypes between healthy human individuals. Overall study findings and caveats: Generally, naive subsets came out with larger estimated richness than memory subsets.

Division of CD4+ cells produced a CD45RA+ naive subset and a CD45RA-negative memory subset. A 200 ng quantity of DNA, 32,000 or so T cell genomes, went into the sorted-subset replicate PCRs. Generated by immunoSEQ multiplex PCR, the TCRdb table keeps only in-frame clones and is missing some. Here the sample spans roughly 1,600,000 clones, 98% being singletons. V shed 6 bases, J shed 2 bases, and the junction held 7 bases outside the gene matches. The CDR3 is 15 amino acids. Germline V gene data show CDR1 as MNHEY and CDR2 as SVGAGI. Remarks on this clone: Its specificity is not known.

Material: naive CD4+ T cells sorted from blood. Subset here: CD45RA+ positively selected. The chain combines TRBV6-5 with TRBJ1-5; 7 bases align to TRBD1. This TCR was recovered from a young man in good health. CDR3 sequence reads: CASRSTGAGNQPQHF. CDR3 in DNA: TGTGCCAGCAGGTCCACAGGGGCCGGCAATCAGCCCCAGCATTTT.